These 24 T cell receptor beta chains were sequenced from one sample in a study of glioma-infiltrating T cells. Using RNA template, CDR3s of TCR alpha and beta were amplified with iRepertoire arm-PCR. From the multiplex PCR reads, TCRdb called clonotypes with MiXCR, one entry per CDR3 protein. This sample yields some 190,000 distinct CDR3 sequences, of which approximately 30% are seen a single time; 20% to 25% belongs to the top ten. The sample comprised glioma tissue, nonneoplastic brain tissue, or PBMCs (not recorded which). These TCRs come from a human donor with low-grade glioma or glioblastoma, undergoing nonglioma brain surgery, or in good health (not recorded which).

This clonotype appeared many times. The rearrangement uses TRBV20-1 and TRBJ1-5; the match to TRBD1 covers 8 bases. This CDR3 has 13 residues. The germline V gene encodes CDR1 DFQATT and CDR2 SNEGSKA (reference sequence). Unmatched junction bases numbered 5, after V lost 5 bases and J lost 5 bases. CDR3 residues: CSAVRGRDQPQHF. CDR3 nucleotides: TGCAGTGCTGTCAGGGGGCGGGATCAGCCCCAGCATTTT.

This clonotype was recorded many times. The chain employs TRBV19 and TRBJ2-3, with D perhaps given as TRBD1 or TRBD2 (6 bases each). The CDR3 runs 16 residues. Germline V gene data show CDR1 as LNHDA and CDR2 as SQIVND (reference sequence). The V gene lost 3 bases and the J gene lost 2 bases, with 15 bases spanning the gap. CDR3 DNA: TGTGCCAGTAGTATCGCCGGGGGCCTCTACACAGATACGCAGTATTTT. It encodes CASSIAGGLYTDTQYF.

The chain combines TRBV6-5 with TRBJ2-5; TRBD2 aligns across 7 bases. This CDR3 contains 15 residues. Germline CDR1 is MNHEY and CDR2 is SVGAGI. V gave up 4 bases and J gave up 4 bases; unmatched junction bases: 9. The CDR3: CASSSLGLVGETQYF. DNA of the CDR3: TGTGCCAGCAGTTCGCTTGGACTAGTTGGAGAGACCCAGTACTTC.

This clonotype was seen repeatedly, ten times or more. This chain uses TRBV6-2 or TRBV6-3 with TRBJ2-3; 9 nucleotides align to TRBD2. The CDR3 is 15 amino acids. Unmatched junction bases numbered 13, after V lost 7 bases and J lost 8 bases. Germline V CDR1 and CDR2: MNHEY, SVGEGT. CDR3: CASTHGGSGRATQYF. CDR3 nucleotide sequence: TGTGCCAGCACCCATGGGGGTAGCGGGAGAGCTACGCAGTATTTT.

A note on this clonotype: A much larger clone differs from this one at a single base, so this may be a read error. CDR3 region: CASSQDAPSVSSYEQYF. CDR3 nucleotide sequence: TGCGCCAGCAGCCAAGATGCACCAAGCGTAAGCTCCTACGAGCAGTACTTC. The genes are TRBV4-3 and TRBJ2-7, with no clear D. This CDR3 spans 17 amino acids. The ends were cut back, 0 bases at V and 0 bases at J, with 15 bases in the middle. The germline V gene has CDR1 LGHNA and CDR2 YSLEER.

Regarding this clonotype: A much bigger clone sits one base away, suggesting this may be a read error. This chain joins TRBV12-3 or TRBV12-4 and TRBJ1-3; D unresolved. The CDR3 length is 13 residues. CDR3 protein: CASSLGWRNTVYF. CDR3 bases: TGTGCCAGCAGTTTAGGATGGAGAAACACCGTATATTTT.

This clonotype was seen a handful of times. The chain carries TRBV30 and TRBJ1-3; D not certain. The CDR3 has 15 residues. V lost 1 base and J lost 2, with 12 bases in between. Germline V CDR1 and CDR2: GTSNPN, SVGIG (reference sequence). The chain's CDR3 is CAWSGEGGTGNTIYF. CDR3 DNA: TGTGCCTGGAGTGGGGAGGGAGGGACTGGAAACACCATATATTTT.

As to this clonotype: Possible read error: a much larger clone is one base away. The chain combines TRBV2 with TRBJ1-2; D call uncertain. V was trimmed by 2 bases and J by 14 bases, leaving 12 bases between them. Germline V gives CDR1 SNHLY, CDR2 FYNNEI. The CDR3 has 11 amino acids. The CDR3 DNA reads TGTGCCAGCAGTGAATTGGTTCTGGGAACCTTC. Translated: CASSELVLGTF.

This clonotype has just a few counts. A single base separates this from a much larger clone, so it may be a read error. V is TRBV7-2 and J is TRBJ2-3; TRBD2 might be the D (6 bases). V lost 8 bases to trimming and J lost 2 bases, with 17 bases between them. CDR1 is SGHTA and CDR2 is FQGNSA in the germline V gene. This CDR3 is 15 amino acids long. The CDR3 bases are TGTGCCAGCCCAGGTGGGGGGTGGCTCACAGATACGCAGTATTTT. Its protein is CASPGGGWLTDTQYF.

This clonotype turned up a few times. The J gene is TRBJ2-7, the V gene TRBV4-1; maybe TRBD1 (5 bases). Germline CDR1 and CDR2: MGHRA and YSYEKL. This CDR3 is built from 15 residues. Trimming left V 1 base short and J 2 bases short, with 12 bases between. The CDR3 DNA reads TGCGCCAGCAGCCAAGCGGCAGGGTTCACCTACGAGCAGTACTTC. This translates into CASSQAAGFTYEQYF.

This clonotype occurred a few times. CDR3 region: CASSMGSLAKNIQYF. The DNA for the CDR3 is TGTGCCAGTAGTATGGGTTCTCTAGCCAAAAACATTCAGTACTTC. The gene calls are TRBV19 and TRBJ2-4; D unresolved. The ends were cut back, 3 bases at V and 0 bases at J, with 9 bases in the middle. This CDR3 has 15 residues. Germline-derived CDR1 and CDR2 are LNHDA and SQIVND (reference sequence). Full variable domain (remainder filled in from reference TRBV19 and TRBJ2-4): DGGITQSPKYLFRKEGQNVTLSCEQNLNHDAMYWYRQDPGQGLRLIYYSQIVNDFQKGDIAEGYSVSREKKESFPLTVTSAQKNPTAFYLCASSMGSLAKNIQYFGAGTRLSVL.

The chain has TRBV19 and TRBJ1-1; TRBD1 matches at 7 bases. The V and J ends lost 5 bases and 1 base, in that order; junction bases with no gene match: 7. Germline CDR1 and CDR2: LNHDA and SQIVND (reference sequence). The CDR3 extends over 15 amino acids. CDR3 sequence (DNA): TGTGCCAGTAGTGCTCGGACAGGAGGGAACACTGAAGCTTTCTTT. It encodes CASSARTGGNTEAFF.

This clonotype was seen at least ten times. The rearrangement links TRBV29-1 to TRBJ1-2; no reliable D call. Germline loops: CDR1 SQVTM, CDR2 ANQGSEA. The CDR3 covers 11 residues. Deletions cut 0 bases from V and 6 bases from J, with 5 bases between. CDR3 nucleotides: TGCAGCGTTGAAGAGGGGAATGGCTACACCTTC. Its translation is CSVEEGNGYTF.

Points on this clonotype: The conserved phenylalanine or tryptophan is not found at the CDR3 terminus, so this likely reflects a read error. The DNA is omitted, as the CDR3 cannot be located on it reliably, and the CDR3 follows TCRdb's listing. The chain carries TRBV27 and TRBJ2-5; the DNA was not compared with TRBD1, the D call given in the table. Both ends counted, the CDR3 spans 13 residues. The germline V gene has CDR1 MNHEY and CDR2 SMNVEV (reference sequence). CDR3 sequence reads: CASSSPLSETQYL.

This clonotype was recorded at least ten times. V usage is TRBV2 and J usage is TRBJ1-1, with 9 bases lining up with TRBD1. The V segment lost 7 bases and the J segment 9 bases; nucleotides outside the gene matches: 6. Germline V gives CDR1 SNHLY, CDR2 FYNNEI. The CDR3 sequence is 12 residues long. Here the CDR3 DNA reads TGTGCCAGCACCTACACAGGGGGCAAAGCTTTCTTT. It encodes CASTYTGGKAFF.

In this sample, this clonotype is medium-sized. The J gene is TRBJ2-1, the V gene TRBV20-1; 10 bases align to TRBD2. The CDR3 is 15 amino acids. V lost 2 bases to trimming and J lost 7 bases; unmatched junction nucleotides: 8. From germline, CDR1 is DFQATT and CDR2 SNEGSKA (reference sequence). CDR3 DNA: TGCAGTGCTAGACCGGGCCTAGCGGGAGTTAATGAGCAGTTCTTC. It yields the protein CSARPGLAGVNEQFF.

The CDR3 DNA reads as TGTGCCAGCAGCCGAACAGGGAACACCGGGGAGCTGTTTTTT. Translating gives CASSRTGNTGELFF. The V gene is TRBV7-9, the J gene TRBJ2-2, with D possibly matching TRBD1 (5 bases). The V gene's germline CDR1 is SEHNR and CDR2 FQNEAQ (reference sequence). CDR3 length: 14 amino acids. Trimming removed 5 bases at V and 1 base at J, with 8 bases between.

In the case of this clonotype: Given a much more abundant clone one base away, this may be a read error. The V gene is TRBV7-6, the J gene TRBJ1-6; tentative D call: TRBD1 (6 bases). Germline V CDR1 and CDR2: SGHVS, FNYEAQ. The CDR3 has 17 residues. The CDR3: CASSHLGGGPKDSPPHF. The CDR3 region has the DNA TGCGCCAGCAGCCACCTCGGCGGGGGGCCCAAGGACTCACCCCCCCACTTT.

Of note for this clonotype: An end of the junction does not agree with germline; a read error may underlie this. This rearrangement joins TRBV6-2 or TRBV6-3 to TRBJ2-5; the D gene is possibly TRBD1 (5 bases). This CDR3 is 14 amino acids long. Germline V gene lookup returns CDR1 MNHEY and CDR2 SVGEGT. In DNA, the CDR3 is TGCGCCAGCAGCCCCGAACAGGCAGTAGAGACCCAGTACTTC. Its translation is CASSPEQAVETQYF.

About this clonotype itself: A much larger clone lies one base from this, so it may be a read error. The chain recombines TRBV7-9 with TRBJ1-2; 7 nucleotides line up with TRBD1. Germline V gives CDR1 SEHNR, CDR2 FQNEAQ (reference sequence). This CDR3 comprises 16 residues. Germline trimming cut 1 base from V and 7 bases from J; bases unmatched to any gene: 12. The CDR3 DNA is TGTGCCAGCAGCTTAGTTGGGACAGCGGGCGCGTTTGGCTACACCTTC. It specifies CASSLVGTAGAFGYTF.

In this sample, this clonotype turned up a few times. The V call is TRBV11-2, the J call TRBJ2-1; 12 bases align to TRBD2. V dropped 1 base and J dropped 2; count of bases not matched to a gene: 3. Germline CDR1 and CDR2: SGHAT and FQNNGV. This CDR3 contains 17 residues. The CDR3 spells CASSLGPSGRAYNEQFF. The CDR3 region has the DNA TGTGCCAGCAGCTTAGGTCCTAGCGGGAGGGCCTACAATGAGCAGTTCTTC.

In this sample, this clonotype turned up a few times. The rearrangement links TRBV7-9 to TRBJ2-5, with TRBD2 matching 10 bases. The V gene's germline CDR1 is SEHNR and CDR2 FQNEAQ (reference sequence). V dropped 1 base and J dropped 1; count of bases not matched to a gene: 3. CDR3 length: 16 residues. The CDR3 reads CASSLGVAGGQETQYF. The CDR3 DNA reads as TGTGCCAGCAGCTTAGGGGTAGCGGGAGGCCAAGAGACCCAGTACTTC.

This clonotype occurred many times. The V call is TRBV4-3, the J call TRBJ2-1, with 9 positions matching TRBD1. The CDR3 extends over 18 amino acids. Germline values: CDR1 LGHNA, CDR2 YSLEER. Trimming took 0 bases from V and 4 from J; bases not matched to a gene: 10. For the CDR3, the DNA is TGCGCCAGCAGCCAAGAGGCCCCGGGACAGGGCCTGTACAATGAGCAGTTCTTC. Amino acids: CASSQEAPGQGLYNEQFF.

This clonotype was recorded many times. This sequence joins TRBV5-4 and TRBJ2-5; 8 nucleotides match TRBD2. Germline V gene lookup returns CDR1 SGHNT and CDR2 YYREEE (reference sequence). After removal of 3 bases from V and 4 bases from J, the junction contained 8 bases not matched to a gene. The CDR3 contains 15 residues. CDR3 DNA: TGTGCCAGCAGCTCGGACGGGGGGGCGGTAGAGACCCAGTACTTC. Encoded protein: CASSSDGGAVETQYF. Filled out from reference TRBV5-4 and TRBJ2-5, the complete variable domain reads ETGVTQSPTHLIKTRGQQVTLRCSSQSGHNTVSWYQQALGQGPQFIFQYYREEENGRGNFPPRFSGLQFPNYSSELNVNALELDDSALYLCASSSDGGAVETQYFGPGTRLLVL.